What follows are 30 T cell receptor beta chains derived from one specimen sequenced in a study of a mutant IDH1 vaccine in newly diagnosed glioma. Libraries were prepared by immunoSEQ multiplex PCR; TCRdb keeps only in-frame clonotypes and omits some of them. The top ten clones hold roughly 5% of a sample with 44,000 or so clones, around 86% of them seen once. These receptors lack a known antigen. Time point here: week 35, safety follow-up. Every vaccination contained 300 ug of the mutant IDH1 20-mer peptide and was paired with topical imiquimod. Source: PBMCs, taken from a glioma patient whose treatment included an IDH1 peptide vaccine. The origin of the receptors is a woman in her thirties or forties with glioma. Some clones in this sample may be carry-over from other donors' samples.

The rearrangement uses TRBV27 and TRBJ1-2; perhaps TRBD1 as D (6 bases). The V end lost 4 bases, the J end lost 4 bases, and 19 bases lay between the germline ends. Germline V gene data show CDR1 as MNHEY and CDR2 as SMNVEV (reference sequence). The CDR3 totals 16 residues. CDR3 sequence reads: CASSSNSGGGIYGYTF. The CDR3 DNA reads as TGTGCCAGCAGTTCAAATTCGGGGGGCGGAATCTATGGCTACACCTTC.

For this clone: The sample carries other DNA sequences with the same CDR3. The rearrangement uses TRBV5-1 and TRBJ2-5, with D maybe TRBD2 (5 bases). V was clipped by 1 base and J by 2 bases, with 6 bases between them. The CDR3 length is 13 residues. CDR1 and CDR2 from the germline V gene are SGHRS and YFSETQ. CDR3 nucleotide sequence: TGCGCCAGCAGCTTGAGCGGACAAGAGACCCAGTACTTC. This translates into CASSLSGQETQYF.

The chain recombines TRBV6-5 with TRBJ1-2; D call uncertain. Looked up from germline, CDR1 is MNHEY and CDR2 is SVGAGI. This CDR3 region has 13 residues. Deletions cut 5 bases from V and 7 bases from J, with 14 bases between. The CDR3 bases are TGTGCCAGCAGTCTTAAATCGACGGGTGGCTACACCTTC. Its translation: CASSLKSTGGYTF.

This chain connects TRBV28 to TRBJ1-5; D is ambiguous. Germline V gene sequence: CDR1 MDHEN, CDR2 SYDVKM. The CDR3 is 15 amino acids. V lost 4 bases to trimming and J lost 0 bases, with 10 bases between them. DNA for the CDR3: TGTGCCAGCAGTTCCCTGGATCATAGCAATCAGCCCCAGCATTTT. It yields the protein CASSSLDHSNQPQHF.

V is TRBV25-1 and J is TRBJ2-4; either TRBD1 or TRBD2 may fit D (5 bases each). The CDR3 has 14 residues. Trimming cost V 6 bases and J 9 bases, with 18 bases left between them. CDR1 and CDR2 (germline): MGHDK, SYGVNS. The CDR3 nucleotides are TGTGCCAGCAGGCCTTACCGGGACGAATCCATTCAGTACTTC. Residues: CASRPYRDESIQYF.

The V call is TRBV23-1, the J call TRBJ2-4; the D gene is possibly TRBD1 (6 bases). TRBV23-1 is an ORF; its function is uncertain. The CDR3 extends over 16 amino acids. The V end lost 9 bases, the J end lost 4 bases, and 22 bases lay between the germline ends. The CDR3, as DNA: TGCGCCAGGTCCGAGGACAGCTTGCGAGGAAAAAACATTCAGTACTTC. Encoded protein: CARSEDSLRGKNIQYF.

The chain is built from TRBV10-2 and TRBJ2-7; 7 bases align to TRBD1. CDR1 and CDR2 from the germline V gene are WSHSY and SAAADI. Trimming cost V 6 bases and J 0 bases; bases outside gene matches: 2. The CDR3 covers 13 residues. The CDR3 coding sequence is TGCGCCAGCAGGAGGGACAGCTCCTACGAGCAGTACTTC. The encoded protein is CASRRDSSYEQYF.

CDR3 DNA: TGCAGCGTTTCGGATAGCAATCAGCCCCAGCATTTT. Protein sequence: CSVSDSNQPQHF. The rearrangement joins TRBV29-1 to TRBJ1-5; D gene unclear. The CDR3 sequence is 12 residues long. V was trimmed by 5 bases and J by 0 bases, leaving 5 bases between them. Germline V gene sequence: CDR1 SQVTM, CDR2 ANQGSEA. Full variable domain (remainder filled in from reference TRBV29-1 and TRBJ1-5): SAVISQKPSRDICQRGTSLTIQCQVDSQVTMMFWYRQQPGQSLTLIATANQGSEATYESGFVIDKFPISRPNLTFSTLTVSNMSPEDSSIYLCSVSDSNQPQHFGDGTRLSIL.

The J gene is TRBJ2-3, the V gene TRBV7-9; D is unresolved. Trimming removed 3 bases from V and 9 bases from J, with 4 bases in between. Germline V gene sequence: CDR1 SEHNR, CDR2 FQNEAQ (reference sequence). The length of the CDR3 is 10 residues. The CDR3 sequence: CASSFTTQYF. The CDR3 nucleotides read TGTGCCAGCAGCTTCACCACGCAGTATTTT.

The chain recombines TRBV5-1 with TRBJ1-1; D gene unclear. CDR1 SGHRS and CDR2 YFSETQ come from the germline V gene. CDR3 length: 13 amino acids. V lost 1 base and J 5 bases, leaving 9 bases between the germline ends. The CDR3 coding sequence is TGCGCCAGCAGCTTGAGGCAGACTACTGAAGCTTTCTTT. Amino acids: CASSLRQTTEAFF.

This chain joins TRBV5-6 and TRBJ1-1; 8 nucleotides align to TRBD1. This CDR3 spans 17 amino acids. Germline V CDR1 and CDR2: SGHDT, YYEEEE. V was pared by 4 bases and J by 0 bases, with 11 bases of the junction left unmatched. CDR3 protein: CASSPPAGQVMNTEAFF. CDR3 nucleotide sequence: TGTGCCAGCAGCCCCCCAGCGGGACAGGTCATGAACACTGAAGCTTTCTTT.

This rearrangement joins TRBV12-5 to TRBJ1-1; unclear D gene. Looked up from germline, CDR1 is LGHNT and CDR2 is FRNRAP. This CDR3 is 16 amino acids long. V was trimmed by 0 bases and J by 8 bases, leaving 19 bases between them. CDR3 loop: CASGLVRSVEIREAFF. The CDR3 DNA sequence: TGTGCTAGTGGTTTGGTACGTAGCGTAGAAATTAGGGAAGCTTTCTTT.

In its sample, this clone was seen once. The rearrangement links TRBV28 to TRBJ2-5, with a possible D match to TRBD2 (6 bases). The CDR3 has 11 residues. CDR1 is MDHEN and CDR2 is SYDVKM in the germline V gene. V was cut by 8 bases and J by 14 bases, with 18 bases left in between. CDR3 in DNA: TGTGCCAGCGGATTCTCTCGGGGGAGATACTTC. Residues: CASGFSRGRYF.

The V call is TRBV9, the J call TRBJ2-2; 11 bases align to TRBD2. Germline V gene lookup returns CDR1 SGDLS and CDR2 YYNGEE. The CDR3 is 15 amino acids. Trimming took 2 bases from V and 5 from J; bases not matched to a gene: 2. CDR3 DNA: TGTGCCAGCAGCGTGGGACTAGCGGAAACCGGGGAGCTGTTTTTT. It is translated as CASSVGLAETGELFF.

This chain joins TRBV6-5 and TRBJ2-3; a weak D match, TRBD2 (5 bases). V lost 7 bases and J 1 base, leaving 9 bases between the germline ends. Germline V gene sequence: CDR1 MNHEY, CDR2 SVGAGI. The CDR3 loop spans 13 amino acids. The CDR3 DNA reads as TGTGCCAGCACGGGGAGAGGCACAGATACGCAGTATTTT. This codes for CASTGRGTDTQYF.

This sequence joins TRBV6-1 and TRBJ1-4; 7 bases are a match to TRBD1. CDR3 length: 17 amino acids. J was trimmed by 2 bases and V by 3 bases; bases with no gene match: 9. The germline V gene has CDR1 MNHNS and CDR2 SASEGT. CDR3 coding DNA: TGTGCCAGCAGTGACTGGCGGGGGGACAGCACTAATGAAAAACTGTTTTTT. Translated: CASSDWRGDSTNEKLFF.

This sequence joins TRBV28 and TRBJ2-7; possibly TRBD1 for D (5 bases). Germline V gene data show CDR1 as MDHEN and CDR2 as SYDVKM. The V end was cut by 7 bases, the J end by 5 bases, with 15 bases between. The CDR3 covers 13 residues. As DNA, the CDR3 is TGTGCCAGCAAACTTAATAGGGGCCACGAGCAGTACTTC. This codes for CASKLNRGHEQYF.

This clone is categorized as medium-sized (0.01 to 0.1%). This chain joins TRBV5-4 and TRBJ2-3, with D maybe TRBD2 (5 bases). Germline V lookup: CDR1 SGHNT, CDR2 YYREEE (reference sequence). The ends were cut back, 4 bases at V and 2 bases at J, with 14 bases in the middle. CDR3 size: 15 residues. The CDR3 here is CASSPSGYSTDTQYF. The CDR3 DNA reads as TGTGCCAGCAGCCCGTCGGGGTACTCCACAGATACGCAGTATTTT.

This clone was observed once. The rearrangement uses TRBV6-1 and TRBJ2-7, with 10 bases fitting TRBD2. Germline trimming cut 3 bases from V and 0 bases from J; bases unmatched to any gene: 2. Germline V gene data show CDR1 as MNHNS and CDR2 as SASEGT. There are 15 residues in the CDR3. CDR3 DNA sequence: TGTGCCAGCAGTGAGGCTAGCGGGAGCTCCTACGAGCAGTACTTC. This translates into CASSEASGSSYEQYF.

The rearrangement uses TRBV18 and TRBJ1-1; D unresolved. Trimming took off 3 bases at V and 1 base at J, with 12 bases between the two ends. CDR1 and CDR2 (germline): KGHSH, LQKENI. The CDR3 length is 15 residues. Here the CDR3 reads CASSPTALENTEAFF. CDR3 nucleotide sequence: TGTGCCAGCTCACCCACGGCCTTGGAGAACACTGAAGCTTTCTTT.

In its sample, this clone was seen once. The V and J genes are TRBV6-1 and TRBJ2-1; 7 positions match TRBD1. CDR1 and CDR2 from the germline V gene are MNHNS and SASEGT. With 5 bases clipped from V and 8 bases from J, the junction kept 6 bases outside the gene matches. This CDR3 is built from 13 residues. CDR3 DNA: TGTGCCAGCAGTCCCGTCAGGGGGTATGAGCAGTTCTTC. It is translated as CASSPVRGYEQFF.

The count of this clone is one. The CDR3: CASSFGLAGGGTGELFF. As DNA, the CDR3 is TGTGCCAGCAGCTTCGGACTAGCGGGAGGTGGCACCGGGGAGCTGTTTTTT. This chain connects TRBV13 to TRBJ2-2; 14 bases are a match to TRBD2. This CDR3 comprises 17 residues. V trimming: 3 bases; J trimming: 4 bases; junction bases outside the gene matches: 4. Per the germline V gene, CDR1 is PRHDT and CDR2 is FYEKMQ (reference sequence). Full variable domain (missing parts from reference TRBV13 and TRBJ2-2): AAGVIQSPRHLIKEKRETATLKCYPIPRHDTVYWYQQGPGQDPQFLISFYEKMQSDKGSIPDRFSAQQFSDYHSELNMSSLELGDSALYFCASSFGLAGGGTGELFFGEGSRLTVL.

The table lists this clone with a count of one. The rearrangement uses TRBV14 and TRBJ1-2, with D unresolved. This CDR3 region has 13 residues. V dropped 5 bases and J dropped 4 bases, with 11 bases sitting between them. CDR1 is SGHDN and CDR2 is FVKESK in the germline V gene. The CDR3, as DNA: TGTGCCAGCAGCTACGGTTTCCTCTATGGCTACACCTTC. It specifies CASSYGFLYGYTF.

The genes are TRBV4-3 and TRBJ2-1; TRBD2 agrees at 7 bases. Germline CDR1 LGHNA, CDR2 YSLEER. The J segment lost 12 bases and the V segment lost 0 bases, leaving 8 bases of the junction unmatched. The CDR3 sequence is 14 residues long. Here the CDR3 DNA reads TGCGCCAGCAGCCAAGACCTGGGAGGGGCCACGCAGTTCTTC. This gives the protein CASSQDLGGATQFF.

V gene TRBV6-5 combines with J gene TRBJ2-7; TRBD2 might be the D (6 bases). This CDR3 is 13 amino acids long. Germline V gives CDR1 MNHEY, CDR2 SVGAGI. Trimming removed 5 bases at V and 4 bases at J, with 12 bases between. The CDR3 nucleotides are TGTGCCAGCAGTCCCCATGGGGGGTACGAGCAGTACTTC. Translation: CASSPHGGYEQYF.

The rearrangement joins TRBV28 to TRBJ2-6; no clear D gene. The CDR3 is made up of 15 amino acids. Germline V gene lookup returns CDR1 MDHEN and CDR2 SYDVKM. The V end was cut by 3 bases, the J end by 1 base, with 7 bases between. In DNA, the CDR3 is TGTGCCAGCAGTTTGAGGCTTTCTGGGGCCAACGTCCTGACTTTC. This gives the protein CASSLRLSGANVLTF.

The chain is built from TRBV19 and TRBJ1-1; D might be TRBD1 (6 bases). Trimming shortened V by 5 bases and J by 3 bases, and 16 bases separated the two germline ends. The CDR3 has 15 residues. Per germline, CDR1 LNHDA and CDR2 SQIVND (reference sequence). The CDR3 DNA reads as TGTGCCAGTAGTCCGCAGACAGGACTTTACACTGAAGCTTTCTTT. This codes for CASSPQTGLYTEAFF.

A note on this clone: The junction shows a germline mismatch at one end, possibly a read error. The chain joins TRBV7-2 to TRBJ2-3; D possibly corresponds to TRBD1 (6 bases). Germline CDR1 reads SGHTA; CDR2 reads FQGNSA. The CDR3 spans 17 residues. CDR3 sequence reads: CASSQSGHGKFTYTQYF. The CDR3 DNA follows: TGTGCCAGCAGCCAATCGGGACACGGAAAATTCACATATACGCAGTATTTT.

The V and J genes are TRBV29-1 and TRBJ2-2, with 13 bases identical to TRBD2. Germline V gives CDR1 SQVTM, CDR2 ANQGSEA. V was clipped by 6 bases and J by 0 bases; unmatched bases: 1. CDR3 size: 15 residues. For the CDR3, the DNA is TGCAGCGTAGGGACTAGCGGGGCGAACACCGGGGAGCTGTTTTTT. The encoded protein is CSVGTSGANTGELFF.

The chain has TRBV5-1 and TRBJ1-4, with D possibly being TRBD1 (5 bases). V gave up 0 bases and J gave up 8 bases, with 14 bases separating them. This CDR3 is 15 amino acids long. In germline, CDR1 is SGHRS, CDR2 YFSETQ. The CDR3 loop is CASSLDQGWGEKLFF. The CDR3 nucleotides read TGCGCCAGCAGCTTGGACCAGGGATGGGGCGAAAAACTGTTTTTT.